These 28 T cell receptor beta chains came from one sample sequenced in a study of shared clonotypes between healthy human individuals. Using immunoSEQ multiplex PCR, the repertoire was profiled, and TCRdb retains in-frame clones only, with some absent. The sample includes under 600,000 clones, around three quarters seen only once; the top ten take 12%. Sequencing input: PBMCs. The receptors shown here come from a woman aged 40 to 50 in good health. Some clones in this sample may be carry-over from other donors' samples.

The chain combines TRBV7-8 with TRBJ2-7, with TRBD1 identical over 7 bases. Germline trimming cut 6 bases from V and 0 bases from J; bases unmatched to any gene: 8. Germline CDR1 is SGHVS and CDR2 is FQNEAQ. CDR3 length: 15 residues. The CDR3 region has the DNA TGTGCCAGCAGTCTAGGGACAGCCTCCTCCTACGAGCAGTACTTC. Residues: CASSLGTASSYEQYF.

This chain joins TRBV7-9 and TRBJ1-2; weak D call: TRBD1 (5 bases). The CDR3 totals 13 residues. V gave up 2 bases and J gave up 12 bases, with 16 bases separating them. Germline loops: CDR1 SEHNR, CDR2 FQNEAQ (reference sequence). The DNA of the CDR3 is TGTGCCAGCAGCTTACACACATGGGACTCCCACACCTTC. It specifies CASSLHTWDSHTF.

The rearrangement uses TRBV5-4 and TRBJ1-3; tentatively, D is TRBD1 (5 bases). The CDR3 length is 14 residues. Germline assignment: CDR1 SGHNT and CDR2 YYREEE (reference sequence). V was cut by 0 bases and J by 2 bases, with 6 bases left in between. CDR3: CASSLEGPGNTIYF. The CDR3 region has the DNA TGTGCCAGCAGCTTGGAGGGGCCTGGAAACACCATATATTTT. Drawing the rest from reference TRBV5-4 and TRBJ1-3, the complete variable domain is ETGVTQSPTHLIKTRGQQVTLRCSSQSGHNTVSWYQQALGQGPQFIFQYYREEENGRGNFPPRFSGLQFPNYSSELNVNALELDDSALYLCASSLEGPGNTIYFGEGSWLTVV.

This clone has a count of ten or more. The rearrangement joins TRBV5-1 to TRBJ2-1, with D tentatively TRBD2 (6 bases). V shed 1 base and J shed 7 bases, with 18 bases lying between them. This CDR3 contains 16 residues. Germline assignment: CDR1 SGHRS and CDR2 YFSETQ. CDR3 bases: TGCGCCAGCAGCTTGTGGGGGGAGCTAGTAGTTAATGAGCAGTTCTTC. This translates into CASSLWGELVVNEQFF.

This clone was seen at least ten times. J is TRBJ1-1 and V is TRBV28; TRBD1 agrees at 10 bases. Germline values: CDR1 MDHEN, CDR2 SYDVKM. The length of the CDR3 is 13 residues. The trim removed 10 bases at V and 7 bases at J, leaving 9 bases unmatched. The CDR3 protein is CAIVTGGGDEAFF. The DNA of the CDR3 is TGTGCCATCGTGACAGGGGGCGGCGATGAAGCTTTCTTT.

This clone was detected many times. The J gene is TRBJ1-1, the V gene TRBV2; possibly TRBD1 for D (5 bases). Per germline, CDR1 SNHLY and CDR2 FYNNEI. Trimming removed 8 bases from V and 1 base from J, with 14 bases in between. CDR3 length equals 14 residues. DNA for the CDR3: TGTGCCAGCGGTAAGTGGCAGGGGAACACTGAAGCTTTCTTT. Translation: CASGKWQGNTEAFF.

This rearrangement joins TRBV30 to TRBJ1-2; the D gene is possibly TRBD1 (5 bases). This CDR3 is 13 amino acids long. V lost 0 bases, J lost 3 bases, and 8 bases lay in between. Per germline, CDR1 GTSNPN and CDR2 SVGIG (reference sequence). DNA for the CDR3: TGTGCCTGGAGTGTGGGCAGGGACTATGGCTACACCTTC. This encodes CAWSVGRDYGYTF. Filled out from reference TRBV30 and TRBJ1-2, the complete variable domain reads SQTIHQWPATLVQPVGSPLSLECTVEGTSNPNLYWYRQAAGRGLQLLFYSVGIGQISSEVPQNLSASRPQDRQFILSSKKLLLSDSGFYLCAWSVGRDYGYTFGSGTRLTVV.

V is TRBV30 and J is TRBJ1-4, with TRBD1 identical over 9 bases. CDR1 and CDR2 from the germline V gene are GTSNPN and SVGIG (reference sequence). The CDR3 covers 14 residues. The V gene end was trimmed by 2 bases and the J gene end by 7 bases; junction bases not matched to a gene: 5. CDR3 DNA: TGTGCCTGGAGTACGGGACAGGGCAGTGAAAAACTGTTTTTT. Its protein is CAWSTGQGSEKLFF.

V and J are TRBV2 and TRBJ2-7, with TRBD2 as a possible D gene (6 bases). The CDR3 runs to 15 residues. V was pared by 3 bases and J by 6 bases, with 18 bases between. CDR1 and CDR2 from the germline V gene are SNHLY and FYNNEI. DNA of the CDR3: TGTGCCAGCAGTGAGTCACCCGGGACTTGGGGCGAGCAGTACTTC. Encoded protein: CASSESPGTWGEQYF.

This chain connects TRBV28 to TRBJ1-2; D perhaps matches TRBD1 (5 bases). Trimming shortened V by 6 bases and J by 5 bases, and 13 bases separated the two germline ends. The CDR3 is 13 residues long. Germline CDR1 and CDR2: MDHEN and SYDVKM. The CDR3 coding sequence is TGTGCCAGCAGACCTCCGGGACGGTATGGCTACACCTTC. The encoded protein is CASRPPGRYGYTF.

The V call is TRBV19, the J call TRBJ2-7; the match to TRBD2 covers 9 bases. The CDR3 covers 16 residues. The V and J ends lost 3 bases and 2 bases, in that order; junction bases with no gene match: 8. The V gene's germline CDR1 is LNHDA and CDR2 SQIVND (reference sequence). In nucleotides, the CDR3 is TGTGCCAGTAGTATGGCGGGAGCGGGGGGTACCTACGAGCAGTACTTC. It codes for CASSMAGAGGTYEQYF.

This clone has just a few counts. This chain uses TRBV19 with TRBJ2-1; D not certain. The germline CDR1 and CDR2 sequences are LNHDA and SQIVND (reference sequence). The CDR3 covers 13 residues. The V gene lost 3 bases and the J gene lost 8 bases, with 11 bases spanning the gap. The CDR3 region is CASSMERWHEQFF. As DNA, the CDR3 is TGTGCCAGTAGTATGGAAAGGTGGCATGAGCAGTTCTTC. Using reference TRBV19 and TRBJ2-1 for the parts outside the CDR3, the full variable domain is DGGITQSPKYLFRKEGQNVTLSCEQNLNHDAMYWYRQDPGQGLRLIYYSQIVNDFQKGDIAEGYSVSREKKESFPLTVTSAQKNPTAFYLCASSMERWHEQFFGPGTRLTVL.

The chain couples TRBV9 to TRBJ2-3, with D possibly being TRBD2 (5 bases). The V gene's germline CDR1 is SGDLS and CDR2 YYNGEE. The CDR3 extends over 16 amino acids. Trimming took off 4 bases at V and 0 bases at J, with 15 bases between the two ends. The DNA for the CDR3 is TGTGCCAGCAGCCCCAGTGGAGGATGGAGCACAGATACGCAGTATTTT. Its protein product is CASSPSGGWSTDTQYF.

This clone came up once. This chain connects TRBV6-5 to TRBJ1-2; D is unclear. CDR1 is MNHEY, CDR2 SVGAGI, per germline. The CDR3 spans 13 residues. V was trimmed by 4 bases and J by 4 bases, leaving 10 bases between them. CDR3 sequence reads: CASSLSYFYGYTF. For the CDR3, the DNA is TGTGCCAGCAGTTTGAGTTACTTCTATGGCTACACCTTC.

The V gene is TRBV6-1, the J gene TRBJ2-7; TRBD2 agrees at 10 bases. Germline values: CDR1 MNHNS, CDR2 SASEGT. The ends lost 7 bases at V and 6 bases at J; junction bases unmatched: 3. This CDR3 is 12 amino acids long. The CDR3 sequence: CASTSSGGEQYF. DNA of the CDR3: TGTGCCAGCACGTCTAGCGGGGGCGAGCAGTACTTC.

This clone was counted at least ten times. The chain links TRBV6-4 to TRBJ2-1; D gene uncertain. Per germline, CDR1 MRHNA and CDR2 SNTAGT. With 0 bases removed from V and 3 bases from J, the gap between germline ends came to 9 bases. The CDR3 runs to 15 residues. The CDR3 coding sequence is TGTGCCAGCAGTGACTCGGTTGGGGACTACAATGAGCAGTTCTTC. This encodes CASSDSVGDYNEQFF.

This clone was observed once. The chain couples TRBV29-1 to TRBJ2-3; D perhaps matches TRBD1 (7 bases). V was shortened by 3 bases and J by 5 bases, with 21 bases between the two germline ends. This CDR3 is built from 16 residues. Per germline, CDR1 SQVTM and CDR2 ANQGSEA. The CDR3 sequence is CSVEGGLGTARDTQYF. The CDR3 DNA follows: TGCAGCGTTGAGGGGGGTTTGGGGACAGCGAGAGATACGCAGTATTTT.

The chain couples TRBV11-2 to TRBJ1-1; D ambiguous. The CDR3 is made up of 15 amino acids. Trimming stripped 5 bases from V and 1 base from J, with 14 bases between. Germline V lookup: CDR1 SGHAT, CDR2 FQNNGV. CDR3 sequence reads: CASSRGGLQNTEAFF. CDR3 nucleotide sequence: TGTGCCAGCAGCCGAGGCGGGCTCCAGAACACTGAAGCTTTCTTT.

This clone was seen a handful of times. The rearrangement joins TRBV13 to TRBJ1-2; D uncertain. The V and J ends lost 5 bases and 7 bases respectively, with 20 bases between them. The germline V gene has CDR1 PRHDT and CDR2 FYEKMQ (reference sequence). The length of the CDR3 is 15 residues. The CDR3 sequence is CASSPQLGSSGGYTF. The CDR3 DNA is TGTGCCAGCAGCCCTCAACTGGGGTCTAGTGGTGGCTACACCTTC.

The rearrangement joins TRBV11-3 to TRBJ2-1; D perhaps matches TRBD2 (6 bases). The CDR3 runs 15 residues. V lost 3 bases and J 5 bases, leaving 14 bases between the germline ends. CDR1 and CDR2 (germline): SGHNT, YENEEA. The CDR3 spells CASSFGGLENNEQFF. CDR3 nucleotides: TGTGCCAGCAGCTTTGGGGGGTTAGAGAACAATGAGCAGTTCTTC. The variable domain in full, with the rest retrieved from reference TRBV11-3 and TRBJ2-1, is EAGVVQSPRYKIIEKKQPVAFWCNPISGHNTLYWYLQNLGQGPELLIRYENEEAVDDSQLPKDRFSAERLKGVDSTLKIQPAELGDSAVYLCASSFGGLENNEQFFGPGTRLTVL.

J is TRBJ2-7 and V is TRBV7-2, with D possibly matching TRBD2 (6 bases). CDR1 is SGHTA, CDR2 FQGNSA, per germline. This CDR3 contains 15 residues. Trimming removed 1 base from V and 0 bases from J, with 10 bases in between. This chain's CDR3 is CASSLGRGSSYEQYF. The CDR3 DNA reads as TGTGCCAGCAGCTTAGGGCGGGGTAGCTCCTACGAGCAGTACTTC.

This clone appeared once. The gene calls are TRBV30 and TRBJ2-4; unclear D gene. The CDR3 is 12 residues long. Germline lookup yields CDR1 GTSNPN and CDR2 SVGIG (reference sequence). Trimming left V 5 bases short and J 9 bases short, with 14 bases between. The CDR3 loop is CAWSESYGIQYF. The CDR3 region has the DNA TGTGCCTGGTCGGAATCATATGGCATTCAGTACTTC.

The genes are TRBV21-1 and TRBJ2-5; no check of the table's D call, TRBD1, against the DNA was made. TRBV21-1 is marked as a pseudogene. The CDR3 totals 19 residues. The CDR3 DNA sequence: TGTGCCAGCAGCAAAGTAGGGTATCGTCGGACAGATTTACAAGAGACCCAGTACTTC. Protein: CASSKVGYRRTDLQETQYF.

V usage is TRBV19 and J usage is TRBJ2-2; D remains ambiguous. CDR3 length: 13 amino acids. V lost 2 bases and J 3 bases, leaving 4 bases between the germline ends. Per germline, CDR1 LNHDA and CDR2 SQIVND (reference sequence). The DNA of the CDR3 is TGTGCCAGTAGTATATGGGACACCGGGGAGCTGTTTTTT. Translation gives CASSIWDTGELFF.

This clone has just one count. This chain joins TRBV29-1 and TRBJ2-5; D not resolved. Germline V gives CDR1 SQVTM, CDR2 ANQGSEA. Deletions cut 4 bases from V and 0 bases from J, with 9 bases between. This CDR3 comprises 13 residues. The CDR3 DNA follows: TGCAGCGTTGTGGGATCTAACCAAGAGACCCAGTACTTC. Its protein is CSVVGSNQETQYF.

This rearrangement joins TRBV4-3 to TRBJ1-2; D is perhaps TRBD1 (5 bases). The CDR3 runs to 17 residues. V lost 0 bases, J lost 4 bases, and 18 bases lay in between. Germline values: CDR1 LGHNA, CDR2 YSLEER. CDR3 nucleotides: TGCGCCAGCAGCCAAGACTGGGAGGACCAGGGCCCCTATGGCTACACCTTC. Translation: CASSQDWEDQGPYGYTF.

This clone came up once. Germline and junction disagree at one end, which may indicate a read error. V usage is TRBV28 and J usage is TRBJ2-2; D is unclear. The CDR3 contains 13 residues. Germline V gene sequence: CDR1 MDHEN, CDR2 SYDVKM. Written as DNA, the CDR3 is TGTGCCAGCAGTGTATGGAACACCGGGGAGCTGTTTTTT. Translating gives CASSVWNTGELFF.

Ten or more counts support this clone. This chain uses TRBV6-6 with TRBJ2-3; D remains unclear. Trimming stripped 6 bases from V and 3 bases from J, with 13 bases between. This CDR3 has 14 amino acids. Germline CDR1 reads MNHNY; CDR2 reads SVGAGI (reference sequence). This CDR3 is CASRDVGQTDTQYF. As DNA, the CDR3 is TGTGCCAGCAGGGACGTGGGTCAGACAGATACGCAGTATTTT.